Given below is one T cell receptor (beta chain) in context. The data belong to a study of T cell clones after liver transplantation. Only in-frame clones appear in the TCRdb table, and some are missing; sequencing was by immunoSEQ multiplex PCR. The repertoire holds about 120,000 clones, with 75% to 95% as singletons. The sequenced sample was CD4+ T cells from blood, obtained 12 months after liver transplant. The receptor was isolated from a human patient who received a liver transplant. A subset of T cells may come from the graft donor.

Here the CDR3 reads CATSLDGNTIYF. DNA of the CDR3: TGTGCTACCTCCCTCGATGGAAACACCATATATTTT. The rearrangement joins TRBV10-3 to TRBJ1-3; D remains ambiguous. The CDR3 consists of 12 residues. Germline assignment: CDR1 ENHRY and CDR2 SYGVKD.